This T cell receptor beta chain was sequenced for a study of OX40 agonist ivuxolimab in advanced cancers. The CDR3 is 14 residues long. Germline V gives CDR1 SGHTA, CDR2 FQGNSA. With respect to this clone: Sequence at one end of the junction differs from germline and may be a read error.

Profiled with immunoSEQ multiplex PCR; TCRdb holds only in-frame clones, not every one. Of more than 85,000 clones in the sample, approximately 90% are singletons; the top ten hold roughly 0.5%. Sequencing was performed on CD4+ or CD8+ T cells sorted from blood, taken in a trial of the OX40 agonist ivuxolimab. The chain links TRBV7-2 to TRBJ1-3; no reliable D call. This receptor was taken from an adult with an advanced solid tumor such as melanoma, head and neck, liver or kidney cancer. The CDR3 loop is CASSQGGTGNTIYF. The CDR3 DNA follows: TGCGCCAGCAGCCAAGGAGGGACTGGAAACACCATATATTTT.